These 29 T cell receptor beta chains share one sample of origin, sequenced in a study of blood T cells in healthy people across ages. Then a second PCR, running roughly 7 to 11 cycles, was carried out with a sample-barcoded 5' primer and a J-beta primer mix. TCRdb ran MiXCR on the 5' RACE reads and lists one entry per CDR3 protein. The profile shows 650,000 to 1,000,000 distinct CDR3 sequences, about 37% of them singletons. Sequences were obtained from blood. These receptors came from a man in his late teens or twenties in good health.

CDR3 DNA: TGTGCCATCGGACAGGGGGAGAGAGACGAGCAGTACTTC. Translating gives CAIGQGERDEQYF. The gene calls are TRBV10-3 and TRBJ2-7; TRBD1 aligns across 10 bases. CDR3 length equals 13 residues. The J segment lost 5 bases and the V segment lost 8 bases, leaving 6 bases of the junction unmatched. Per the germline V gene, CDR1 is ENHRY and CDR2 is SYGVKD.

This clonotype was observed a single time. The V and J genes are TRBV5-1 and TRBJ1-1; no firm D call. The ends were cut back, 0 bases at V and 10 bases at J, with 16 bases in the middle. Germline V gives CDR1 SGHRS, CDR2 YFSETQ. The CDR3 sequence is 14 residues long. The CDR3 DNA reads as TGCGCCAGCAGCTTGGACGCTCTGGGTTCCGGAGCTTTCTTT. It codes for CASSLDALGSGAFF.

This clonotype came up many times. The chain combines TRBV4-3 with TRBJ1-2; 8 bases are a match to TRBD1. V gave up 4 bases and J gave up 7 bases; unmatched junction bases: 8. CDR1 and CDR2 from the germline V gene are LGHNA and YSLEER. The CDR3 sequence is 14 residues long. CDR3 nucleotide sequence: TGCGCCAGCAGCCCACCGGACAGGGACGGTGGCTACACCTTC. It encodes CASSPPDRDGGYTF.

This clonotype was seen only once. A much larger clonotype is one base distant, so this may be a read error. The chain couples TRBV14 to TRBJ2-1, with D hard to call. Trimming cost V 0 bases and J 9 bases, with 3 bases left between them. This CDR3 is built from 11 residues. The germline V gene encodes CDR1 SGHDN and CDR2 FVKESK. This chain's CDR3 is CASSQEAEQFF. Here the CDR3 DNA reads TGTGCCAGCAGCCAAGAAGCTGAGCAGTTCTTC.

The chain uses TRBV5-1 and TRBJ2-1, with D hard to call. V was pared by 1 base and J by 7 bases, with 6 bases between. Looked up from germline, CDR1 is SGHRS and CDR2 is YFSETQ. The CDR3 contains 12 residues. The CDR3 region has the DNA TGCGCCAGCAGCTTGTTCATGAATGAGCAGTTCTTC. Translating gives CASSLFMNEQFF.

The sample holds many counts of this clonotype. The V call is TRBV5-1, the J call TRBJ1-2; 7 bases agree with TRBD1. CDR1 is SGHRS, CDR2 YFSETQ, per germline. The CDR3 has 15 amino acids. J gave up 4 bases and V 0 bases, and 6 bases lay outside the gene matches. CDR3: CASSLGQGDPYGYTF. The CDR3 region has the DNA TGCGCCAGCAGCTTGGGTCAGGGGGACCCCTATGGCTACACCTTC.

This clonotype was seen many times. This chain links TRBV12-3 or TRBV12-4 with TRBJ2-7; 8 bases map to TRBD1. The CDR3 has 14 residues. The junction had 11 bases not matched to a gene; V was cut back by 8 bases and J by 5 bases. The CDR3 nucleotides are TGTGCCAGCGGGCGCTCGACAGGGGTCGACGAGCAGTACTTC. It codes for CASGRSTGVDEQYF.

This clonotype was recorded a few times. The rearrangement links TRBV28 to TRBJ1-2, with D perhaps matching TRBD1 (6 bases). V was clipped by 10 bases and J by 3 bases, with 9 bases between them. CDR1 and CDR2 (germline): MDHEN, SYDVKM. The CDR3 has 11 residues. Here the CDR3 reads CAIAGDYGYTF. DNA of the CDR3: TGTGCCATTGCAGGGGACTATGGCTACACCTTC.

This clonotype has more than one count but fewer than ten. The V call is TRBV10-3, the J call TRBJ1-1; 7 bases align to TRBD1. Germline V lookup: CDR1 ENHRY, CDR2 SYGVKD. J was trimmed by 0 bases and V by 10 bases; bases with no gene match: 8. The CDR3 sequence is 14 residues long. The CDR3 is CATQQGTMNTEAFF. CDR3 DNA: TGTGCCACCCAACAGGGGACAATGAACACTGAAGCTTTCTTT.

This clonotype was detected a few times. The V and J genes are TRBV24-1 and TRBJ2-3, with D perhaps TRBD2 (5 bases). Trimming removed 3 bases from V and 4 bases from J, with 10 bases in between. CDR3 length: 14 residues. CDR1 KGHDR and CDR2 SFDVKD come from the germline V gene. The CDR3 reads CATSDERVSDTQYF. The CDR3 DNA sequence: TGTGCCACCAGTGATGAGAGGGTGTCAGATACGCAGTATTTT.

This rearrangement joins TRBV5-1 to TRBJ1-6, with 8 bases that match TRBD1. Germline values: CDR1 SGHRS, CDR2 YFSETQ. The V segment lost 4 bases and the J segment 8 bases; nucleotides outside the gene matches: 8. The length of the CDR3 is 15 residues. Here the CDR3 reads CASSAGQGSDSPLHF. In DNA, the CDR3 is TGCGCCAGCAGCGCTGGACAGGGAAGTGATTCACCCCTCCACTTT.

The chain links TRBV12-3 or TRBV12-4 to TRBJ1-5; no clear D. Trimming cost V 9 bases and J 9 bases, with 18 bases left between them. The CDR3 sequence is 13 residues long. This CDR3 reads CASSPERSWPQHF. CDR3 bases: TGTGCCAGTAGTCCAGAGAGGAGTTGGCCCCAGCATTTT.

This clonotype was counted at least ten times. The CDR3 bases are TGTGCCAGCAGTTTATCTGGGGGCTGGGACACTGAAGCTTTCTTT. It is translated as CASSLSGGWDTEAFF. The chain combines TRBV28 with TRBJ1-1; weak D call: TRBD1 (6 bases). The CDR3 is 15 amino acids. Between the trimmed V and J ends, which lost 1 base and 3 bases, there was a span of 12 bases. The V gene's germline CDR1 is MDHEN and CDR2 SYDVKM.

About this clonotype itself: Given a much more abundant clone one base away, this may be a read error. The rearrangement uses TRBV20-1 and TRBJ2-1; tentatively, D is TRBD1 or TRBD2 (7 bases each). The CDR3 loop spans 13 amino acids. CDR1 and CDR2 (germline): DFQATT, SNEGSKA (reference sequence). CDR3 in DNA: TGCAGTGCTAGGCCAGGGGGGGGCAATAAGCAGTTCTTC. This gives the protein CSARPGGGNKQFF.

The table lists this clonotype with a few counts. The V call is TRBV11-2, the J call TRBJ2-5, with TRBD2 matching 10 bases. Trimming removed 1 base from V and 4 bases from J; junction bases left unmatched: 6. Germline V gene sequence: CDR1 SGHAT, CDR2 FQNNGV. This CDR3 is 16 amino acids long. The CDR3 DNA is TGTGCCAGCAGCTTAGGGATAGCGGGGGGCGCAGAGACCCAGTACTTC. This codes for CASSLGIAGGAETQYF. The variable domain in full, with the rest retrieved from reference TRBV11-2 and TRBJ2-5, is EAGVAQSPRYKIIEKRQSVAFWCNPISGHATLYWYQQILGQGPKLLIQFQNNGVVDDSQLPKDRFSAERLKGVDSTLKIQPAKLEDSAVYLCASSLGIAGGAETQYFGPGTRLLVL.

In this sample, this clonotype turned up many times. The V gene is TRBV20-1, the J gene TRBJ2-4; tentative D call: TRBD1 (6 bases). Trimming took 3 bases from V and 0 from J, leaving 15 bases between them. Germline assignment: CDR1 DFQATT and CDR2 SNEGSKA (reference sequence). This CDR3 spans 16 amino acids. This CDR3 is CSARTGTPVAKNIQYF. The CDR3 bases are TGCAGTGCTAGGACCGGGACACCGGTAGCCAAAAACATTCAGTACTTC.

The rearrangement uses TRBV3-1 and TRBJ2-2, with 7 bases that match TRBD1. This CDR3 is built from 16 residues. Germline V lookup: CDR1 LGHDT, CDR2 YNNKEL (reference sequence). V shed 0 bases and J 6 bases; nucleotides not matched to a gene: 7. The CDR3 DNA reads TGTGCCAGCAGCCAAGATTGGACAGGACTTCCCGGGGAGCTGTTTTTT. Translating it yields CASSQDWTGLPGELFF.

The chain is built from TRBV10-3 and TRBJ1-6, with a possible D match to TRBD1 (5 bases). Germline CDR1 ENHRY, CDR2 SYGVKD. The V end was cut by 7 bases, the J end by 10 bases, with 14 bases between. The CDR3 runs to 13 residues. DNA for the CDR3: TGTGCCATCAAAGGAGGGGATGTCTCACCCCTCCACTTT. It is translated as CAIKGGDVSPLHF.

The J gene is TRBJ2-3, the V gene TRBV7-2; TRBD1 agrees at 11 bases. The V and J ends lost 2 bases and 6 bases, in that order; junction bases with no gene match: 7. Germline values: CDR1 SGHTA, CDR2 FQGNSA. The CDR3 has 16 amino acids. DNA of the CDR3: TGTGCCAGCAGCTTACACAGGACAGGGGGCGGGGATACGCAGTATTTT. It translates to CASSLHRTGGGDTQYF.

This chain joins TRBV7-2 and TRBJ2-1, with D maybe TRBD1 (5 bases). Trimming cost V 4 bases and J 9 bases, with 16 bases left between them. CDR3 length: 14 amino acids. CDR1 is SGHTA and CDR2 is FQGNSA in the germline V gene. CDR3 residues: CASSSPDSSGEQFF. CDR3 in DNA: TGTGCCAGCAGCTCACCAGACAGTTCCGGTGAGCAGTTCTTC.

To note about this clonotype: One end of the junction varies from germline; a read error may be responsible. This rearrangement joins TRBV4-2 to TRBJ1-2, with a weak D call TRBD1 (6 bases). CDR1 and CDR2 (germline): LGHNA, YNFKEQ. This CDR3 is built from 13 residues. CDR3 in amino acids: CASSPTGNYGHTF. The CDR3 region has the DNA TGTGCCAGCAGCCCCACAGGGAACTATGGCCACACCTTC.

The rearrangement joins TRBV5-6 to TRBJ1-1, with no clear D. The CDR3 totals 13 residues. Trimming removed 4 bases from V and 9 bases from J, with 16 bases in between. Germline V gives CDR1 SGHDT, CDR2 YYEEEE. The DNA for the CDR3 is TGTGCCAGCAGCACGGACGGAAGGGAGAAAGCTTTCTTT. It translates to CASSTDGREKAFF.

This clonotype was seen repeatedly, ten times or more. The V call is TRBV20-1, the J call TRBJ1-2; a possible D gene is TRBD1 (5 bases). The V end lost 3 bases, the J end lost 4 bases, and 9 bases lay between the germline ends. The CDR3 covers 12 residues. The germline gives CDR1 DFQATT, CDR2 SNEGSKA (reference sequence). In DNA, the CDR3 is TGCAGTGCTAGTGACAGCCTCTATGGCTACACCTTC. Translated, it gives CSASDSLYGYTF.

This sequence joins TRBV18 and TRBJ2-7; perhaps TRBD2 as D (6 bases). V was pared by 3 bases and J by 6 bases, with 15 bases between. Germline V gene sequence: CDR1 KGHSH, CDR2 LQKENI. The CDR3 sequence is 14 residues long. CDR3 DNA sequence: TGTGCCAGCTCACCCGCCCTACTAGCAGGCGAGCAGTACTTC. Translating gives CASSPALLAGEQYF.

To note about this clonotype: Relative to the germline gene, one junction end is altered; a read error may explain this. The chain combines TRBV7-2 with TRBJ1-2, with unresolved D. CDR3 length: 12 amino acids. In germline, CDR1 is SGHTA, CDR2 FQGNSA. CDR3 coding DNA: TGTGCCGGCAGCTTAGCTGGCTATGGCTACACCTTC. Amino acids: CAGSLAGYGYTF. Together with reference TRBV7-2 and TRBJ1-2, the CDR3 gives the full variable domain: GAGVSQSPSNKVTEKGKDVELRCDPISGHTALYWYRQSLGQGLEFLIYFQGNSAPDKSGLPSDRFSAERTGGSVSTLTIQRTQQEDSAVYLCAGSLAGYGYTFGSGTRLTVV.

About this clonotype: A junction boundary mismatches the germline segment, possibly from a read error. The chain employs TRBV20-1 and TRBJ2-1; D not resolved. This CDR3 contains 11 residues. Germline CDR1 reads DFQATT; CDR2 reads SNEGSKA (reference sequence). The DNA of the CDR3 is TGCAGTGCCGGCGATGGAGATGAGCAGGTCTTC. Its protein product is CSAGDGDEQVF.

This rearrangement joins TRBV6-7 to TRBJ1-3; 7 bases align to TRBD1. TRBV6-7 qualifies as an ORF whose function is uncertain. The J segment lost 1 base and the V segment lost 5 bases, leaving 5 bases of the junction unmatched. The CDR3 runs to 15 residues. The CDR3 sequence is CASSAQGKSGNTIYF. For the CDR3, the DNA is TGTGCCAGCAGTGCACAGGGGAAGTCTGGAAACACCATATATTTT.

Ten or more counts support this clonotype. The CDR3 spells CAISESSGVRNTGELFF. DNA of the CDR3: TGTGCCATCAGTGAGTCGTCGGGGGTGAGGAACACCGGGGAGCTGTTTTTT. The J gene is TRBJ2-2, the V gene TRBV10-3, with D possibly TRBD2 on 6 matching bases. Deletions cut 0 bases from V and 1 base from J, with 12 bases between. CDR1 and CDR2 from the germline V gene are ENHRY and SYGVKD. CDR3 length: 17 amino acids.

This clonotype was recorded at least ten times. The chain employs TRBV7-2 and TRBJ2-7; unclear D gene. Germline-derived CDR1 and CDR2 are SGHTA and FQGNSA. Trimming removed 5 bases at V and 3 bases at J, with 8 bases between. This CDR3 comprises 12 residues. CDR3 DNA sequence: TGTGCCAGCAGCAGGCAGATCTACGAGCAGTACTTC. Encoded protein: CASSRQIYEQYF.